The rows below give T cell receptor beta chains drawn from one sample of a study of shared clonotypes between healthy human individuals. The data were produced by immunoSEQ multiplex PCR, yet TCRdb's version contains in-frame clones alone and is incomplete. Seen here are 2 million to 2.5 million clones, 93% observed once, and the top ten hold approximately 0.35%. The sequenced sample was naive CD4+ T cells from PBMCs. The receptors derive from a man younger than 30 in good health. Some clones in this sample may be carry-over from other donors' samples. CDR3s include the opening cysteine and the closing phenylalanine or tryptophan. D genes are given only for firm matches. Size values are once, few and many counts, or a class for expanded clones, and some rows have none.

size: .; J: TRBJ2-1; D: TRBD2; V: TRBV6-4; DNA: TGTGCCAGCAGTGACGCTAGGCGGGGGTACAATGAGCAGTTCTTC; CDR3: CASSDARRGYNEQFF
size: .; J: TRBJ2-5; D: TRBD2; V: TRBV4-1; DNA: TGCGCCAGCAGCCAAGTTTTCGGGGCTAGCGGGTACCAAGAGACCCAGTACTTC; CDR3: CASSQVFGASGYQETQYF
size: .; J: TRBJ2-7; D: TRBD1; V: TRBV5-1; DNA: TGCGCCAGCAGCATACCCGGGACAGGGGTTAACGAGCAGTACTTC; CDR3: CASSIPGTGVNEQYF
size: .; J: TRBJ2-1; D: .; V: TRBV7-2; DNA: TGTGCCAGCAGCTTAGGAAAGGGGATTTCCTACAATGAGCAGTTCTTC; CDR3: CASSLGKGISYNEQFF
size: .; J: TRBJ1-2; D: .; V: TRBV19; DNA: TGTGCCAGTTACGACAGCTATCCAAACTATGGCTACACCTTC; CDR3: CASYDSYPNYGYTF
size: .; J: TRBJ1-1; D: .; V: TRBV27; DNA: TGTGCCAGCAGCCTGAGGCCCGGACTTGAAGCTTTCTTT; CDR3: CASSLRPGLEAFF
size: .; J: TRBJ2-7; D: TRBD1; V: TRBV7-8; DNA: TGTGCCAGCAGCTTTACCGGGACAGGAACCTACGAGCAGTACTTC; CDR3: CASSFTGTGTYEQYF
size: .; J: TRBJ1-2; D: .; V: TRBV28; DNA: TGTGCCAGCATTGAACAGGGTTATGGCTACACCTTC; CDR3: CASIEQGYGYTF
size: .; J: TRBJ2-1; D: TRBD2; V: TRBV2; DNA: TGTGCCAGCAGAAGGGGACTAGGGCACGAGCAGTTCTTC; CDR3: CASRRGLGHEQFF
size: .; J: TRBJ2-7; D: .; V: TRBV4-1; DNA: TGCGCCAGCAGCCGCAACAGTTATAGCTCCTACGAGCAGTACTTC; CDR3: CASSRNSYSSYEQYF
size: .; J: TRBJ1-2; D: .; V: TRBV27; DNA: TGTGCCAGCAGTTTAGGACGTAACTATGGCTACACCTTC; CDR3: CASSLGRNYGYTF
size: few; J: TRBJ1-1; D: .; V: TRBV7-9; DNA: TGTGCCAGCACCCAGGGGAGCCGATCGAACACTGAAGCTTTCTTT; CDR3: CASTQGSRSNTEAFF
size: .; J: TRBJ2-3; D: .; V: TRBV2; DNA: TGTGCCAGCAGTGATTACAGTAGCACAGATACGCAGTATTTT; CDR3: CASSDYSSTDTQYF
size: once; J: TRBJ2-3; D: TRBD2; V: TRBV4-2; DNA: TGTGCCAGCAGCCAAGGGACTAGCGGGAGGCTAGGTACGCAGTATTTT; CDR3: CASSQGTSGRLGTQYF
size: once; J: TRBJ2-1; D: TRBD2; V: TRBV5-4; DNA: TGTGCCAGCAGCCCGCCCGGGCTAGCGGGAGCGGCTGAGCAGTTCTTC; CDR3: CASSPPGLAGAAEQFF
size: .; J: TRBJ1-3; D: .; V: TRBV30; DNA: TGTGCCTGGAGAAGGGGGACTGGAAACACCATATATTTT; CDR3: CAWRRGTGNTIYF
size: .; J: TRBJ2-5; D: TRBD2; V: TRBV5-1; DNA: TGCGCCAGCAGCGGCCGCGGGAGCCCCCGGGCAGAGACCCAGTACTTC; CDR3: CASSGRGSPRAETQYF
size: .; J: TRBJ1-1; D: .; V: TRBV28; DNA: TGTGCCAGCGAAGACGGCCTGAACACTGAAGCTTTCTTT; CDR3: CASEDGLNTEAFF
size: .; J: TRBJ1-1; D: .; V: TRBV7-9; DNA: TGTGCCAGCAGCCTACAGGGAGATACTGAAGCTTTCTTT; CDR3: CASSLQGDTEAFF
size: .; J: TRBJ2-7; D: TRBD1; V: TRBV18; DNA: TGTGCCAGCTCACCAAATGGCCCTACTACAGGGGGTGAGCAGTACTTC; CDR3: CASSPNGPTTGGEQYF
size: .; J: TRBJ2-3; D: .; V: TRBV7-3; DNA: TGTGCCAGCAGCTCAGTACAGGGAAATACGCAGTATTTT; CDR3: CASSSVQGNTQYF
size: .; J: TRBJ1-2; D: .; V: TRBV5-5; DNA: TGTGCCAGCAGCCAAACAGGCGACTATGGCTACACCTTC; CDR3: CASSQTGDYGYTF
size: .; J: TRBJ2-5; D: TRBD2; V: TRBV2; DNA: TGTGCCAGCAGTCTCGCGGGAGGGCCGGGTGAGACCCAGTACTTC; CDR3: CASSLAGGPGETQYF
size: .; J: TRBJ2-3; D: .; V: TRBV5-1; DNA: TGCGCCAGCAGCTTGGAATGGCGGGGCACAGATACGCAGTATTTT; CDR3: CASSLEWRGTDTQYF
size: .; J: TRBJ2-3; D: TRBD1; V: TRBV29-1; DNA: TGCACCTTCGACAGGGGACTTACAGATACGCAGTATTTT; CDR3: CTFDRGLTDTQYF
size: .; J: TRBJ2-2; D: TRBD2; V: TRBV7-6; DNA: TGTGCCAGCAGCATTAGCGGGGTTCGTACCGGGGAGCTGTTTTTT; CDR3: CASSISGVRTGELFF
size: .; J: TRBJ1-2; D: TRBD1; V: TRBV5-1; DNA: TGCGCCAGCAGCTTCACCGGGACAGAGGGCTATGGCTACACCTTC; CDR3: CASSFTGTEGYGYTF
size: .; J: TRBJ2-1; D: TRBD2; V: TRBV4-2; DNA: TGTGCCAGCAGCCCGGGACTAGCGGGACCCTACAATGAGCAGTTCTTC; CDR3: CASSPGLAGPYNEQFF
size: .; J: TRBJ2-2; D: .; V: TRBV4-2; DNA: TGTGCCAGCCGTGCGGCAACTAGTGCGGATGATCTGTTTTTT; CDR3: CASRAATSADDLFF
size: .; J: TRBJ2-2; D: .; V: TRBV9; DNA: TGTGCCAGCAGCGTGACAGTAGGGCCTTACACCGGGGAGCTGTTTTTT; CDR3: CASSVTVGPYTGELFF
size: .; J: TRBJ2-5; D: .; V: TRBV7-9; DNA: TGTGCCAGCAGCCCTCGAGGACGGGTCCAAGAGACCCAGTACTTC; CDR3: CASSPRGRVQETQYF
size: .; J: TRBJ1-3; D: .; V: TRBV9; DNA: TGTGCCAGCAGCGTAGGTGATATTGTCTCTGGAAACACCATATATTTT; CDR3: CASSVGDIVSGNTIYF
size: once; J: TRBJ1-4; D: .; V: TRBV6-1; DNA: TGTGCCAGCACAGCGTTTAATGAAAAACTGTTTTTT; CDR3: CASTAFNEKLFF
size: .; J: TRBJ2-5; D: .; V: TRBV5-6; DNA: TGTGCCAGCAGCCGCACCCTTCGAGAGACCCAGTACTTC; CDR3: CASSRTLRETQYF
size: .; J: TRBJ2-5; D: .; V: TRBV4-2; DNA: TGTGCCAGCAGCCAAGATTCAAGGTTCAGTATTGAGACCCAGTACTTC; CDR3: CASSQDSRFSIETQYF
size: once; J: TRBJ2-7; D: .; V: TRBV9; DNA: TGTGCCAGCAGCGTAGCCACCGGCCGGGGGCAGGACGAGCAGTACTTC; CDR3: CASSVATGRGQDEQYF
size: once; J: TRBJ2-3; D: TRBD2; V: TRBV28; DNA: TGTGCCAGCAGTATACTAGCGGGAGGGACCACAGATACGCAGTATTTT; CDR3: CASSILAGGTTDTQYF
size: .; J: TRBJ2-1; D: .; V: TRBV11-2; DNA: TGTGCCAGCAGCTTAGTACTCAGCGGGTACAATGAGCAGTTCTTC; CDR3: CASSLVLSGYNEQFF
size: .; J: TRBJ2-5; D: .; V: TRBV18; DNA: TGTGCCAGCTCACCACCTCTGGGGGGCTGGTTTTACTTC; CDR3: CASSPPLGGWFYF
size: .; J: TRBJ2-2; D: TRBD2; V: TRBV10-3; DNA: TGTGCCATCAGTGAGTCTGGACTAGTCCCCGGCGAGCTGTTTTTT; CDR3: CAISESGLVPGELFF
size: .; J: TRBJ2-4; D: TRBD2; V: TRBV28; DNA: TGTGCCAGCAGCGATAGCGGGGTCGGGACCAAAAACATTCAGTACTTC; CDR3: CASSDSGVGTKNIQYF
size: .; J: TRBJ2-3; D: .; V: TRBV28; DNA: TGTGCCAGCAGTCCCCCTGGGGTTAGCACAGATACGCAGTATTTT; CDR3: CASSPPGVSTDTQYF
size: .; J: TRBJ2-5; D: .; V: TRBV27; DNA: TGTGCCAGCAGTTTCTTGGGGCAAGAGACCCAGTACTTC; CDR3: CASSFLGQETQYF
size: .; J: TRBJ2-7; D: TRBD2; V: TRBV7-9; DNA: TGTGCCAGCAGCTCAAGACTAGCGGGACCCCTCGAGCAGTACTTC; CDR3: CASSSRLAGPLEQYF
size: .; J: TRBJ2-2; D: .; V: TRBV5-1; DNA: TGCGCCAGCAGCTGGCAGGGAAAGGTCGGGGAGCTGTTTTTT; CDR3: CASSWQGKVGELFF
size: .; J: TRBJ2-7; D: .; V: TRBV5-1; DNA: TGCGCCAGCAGCTTGGAGGAGGACGCAAGCTCCTACGAGCAGTACTTC; CDR3: CASSLEEDASSYEQYF
size: .; J: TRBJ2-3; D: .; V: TRBV5-1; DNA: TGCGCCAGCAGCTTGGCGGGCGGAGCGAGCACAGATACGCAGTATTTT; CDR3: CASSLAGGASTDTQYF
size: .; J: TRBJ2-2; D: TRBD1; V: TRBV5-1; DNA: TGCGCCAGCAGCTCCCAGACAGGGGTGACCGGGGAGCTGTTTTTT; CDR3: CASSSQTGVTGELFF
size: once; J: TRBJ2-2; D: .; V: TRBV9; DNA: TGTGCCAGCAGCGTGGGGGGGACAGCGAACACCGGGGAGCTGTTTTTT; CDR3: CASSVGGTANTGELFF
size: .; J: TRBJ1-2; D: .; V: TRBV5-1; DNA: TGCGCCAGCAGCTCCGACAGTTCCTATGGCTACACCTTC; CDR3: CASSSDSSYGYTF
size: .; J: TRBJ1-1; D: .; V: TRBV28; DNA: TGTGCCAGCAGTTTACCCCTCTTGCAAAACACTGAAGCTTTCTTT; CDR3: CASSLPLLQNTEAFF
size: .; J: TRBJ2-3; D: TRBD1; V: TRBV18; DNA: TGTGCCAGCTCACCGCTAACCCCCACGGACAGGGGGCCAGATACGCAGTATTTT; CDR3: CASSPLTPTDRGPDTQYF
size: .; J: TRBJ1-6; D: .; V: TRBV5-3; DNA: TGTGCCTCCCAGGGATGTAATTCACCCCTCCACTTT; CDR3: CASQGCNSPLHF